This T cell receptor beta chain originates from a study of blood T cell repertoires in COVID-19. Study-level background: Sites in the United States, Italy and Spain provided acute and convalescent COVID-19 samples. Nucleic acid was either cDNA or gDNA, and it came from T cells, B-cell-depleted T cells, or PBMCs.

This clone was recorded only once. As handled by the study authors: Amplified reference gene primers provided the basis for estimating nucleated cell counts. Sequencing used immunoSEQ multiplex PCR; TCRdb keeps in-frame clones, though not all of them. The V and J calls and clone size come from that table; D and trimming were worked out from the DNA. The data contain approximately 120,000 clones, approximately 87% of them singletons. V was trimmed by 1 base and J by 5 bases, leaving 8 bases between them. The V gene's germline CDR1 is LNHNV and CDR2 YYDKDF (reference sequence). CDR3 length equals 14 residues.

This TCR came from a woman aged 50 to 65 with acute or convalescent COVID-19. Sequenced sample: peripheral blood. This chain uses TRBV15 with TRBJ1-4, with no clear D. The CDR3 reads CATSRGSLNEKLFF. CDR3 in DNA: TGTGCCACCAGCAGAGGGTCCCTAAATGAAAAACTGTTTTTT.